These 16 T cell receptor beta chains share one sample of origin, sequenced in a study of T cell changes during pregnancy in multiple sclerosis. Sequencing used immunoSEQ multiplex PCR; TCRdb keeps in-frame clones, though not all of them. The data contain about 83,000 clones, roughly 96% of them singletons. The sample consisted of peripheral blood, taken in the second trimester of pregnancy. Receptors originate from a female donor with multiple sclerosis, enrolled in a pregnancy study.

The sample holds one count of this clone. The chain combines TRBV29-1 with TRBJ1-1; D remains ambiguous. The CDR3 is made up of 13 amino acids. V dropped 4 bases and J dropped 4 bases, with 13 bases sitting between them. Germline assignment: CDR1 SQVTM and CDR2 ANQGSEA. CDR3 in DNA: TGCAGCGTTGGTAACTCCGGAGGCACTGAAGCTTTCTTT. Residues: CSVGNSGGTEAFF.

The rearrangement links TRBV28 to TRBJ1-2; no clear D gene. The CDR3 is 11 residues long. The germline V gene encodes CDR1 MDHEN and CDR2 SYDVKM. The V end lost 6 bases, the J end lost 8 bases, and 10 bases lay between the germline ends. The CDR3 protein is CASSLSGGYTF. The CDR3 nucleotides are TGTGCCAGCAGCTTGTCCGGGGGCTACACCTTC.

The CDR3 is CASSDYFDSGDGYGYTF. DNA for the CDR3: TGTGCCAGCAGTGACTACTTTGACAGTGGCGACGGCTATGGCTACACCTTC. The chain employs TRBV6-1 and TRBJ1-2; perhaps TRBD1 as D (5 bases). Germline V gene data show CDR1 as MNHNS and CDR2 as SASEGT. The CDR3 has 17 residues. Trimming shortened V by 3 bases and J by 4 bases, and 21 bases separated the two germline ends.

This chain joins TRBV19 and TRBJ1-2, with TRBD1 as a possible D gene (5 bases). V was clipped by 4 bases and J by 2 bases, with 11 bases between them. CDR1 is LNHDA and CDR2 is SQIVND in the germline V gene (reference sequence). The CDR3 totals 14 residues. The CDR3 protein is CASSSQTANYGYTF. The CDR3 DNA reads TGTGCCAGTAGTAGCCAGACAGCAAACTATGGCTACACCTTC.

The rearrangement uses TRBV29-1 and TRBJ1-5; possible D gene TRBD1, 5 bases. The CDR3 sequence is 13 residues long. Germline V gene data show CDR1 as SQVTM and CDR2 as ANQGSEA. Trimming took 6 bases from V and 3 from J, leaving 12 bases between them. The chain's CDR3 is CSVRQGDNQPQHF. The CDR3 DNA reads TGCAGCGTCAGGCAGGGCGACAATCAGCCCCAGCATTTT.

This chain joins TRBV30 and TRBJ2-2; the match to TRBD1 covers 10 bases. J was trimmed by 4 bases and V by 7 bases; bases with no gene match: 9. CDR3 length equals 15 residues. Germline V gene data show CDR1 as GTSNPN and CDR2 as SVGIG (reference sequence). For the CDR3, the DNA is TGTGCCTTGACGACCGGGACAGGGGTCACCGGGGAGCTGTTTTTT. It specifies CALTTGTGVTGELFF.

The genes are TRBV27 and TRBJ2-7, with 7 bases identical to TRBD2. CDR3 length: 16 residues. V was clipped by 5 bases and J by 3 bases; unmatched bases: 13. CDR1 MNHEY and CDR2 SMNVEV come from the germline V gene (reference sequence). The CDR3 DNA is TGTGCCAGCAGTCCCGGTGGACTAGGGTTTATCTACGAGCAGTACTTC. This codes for CASSPGGLGFIYEQYF.

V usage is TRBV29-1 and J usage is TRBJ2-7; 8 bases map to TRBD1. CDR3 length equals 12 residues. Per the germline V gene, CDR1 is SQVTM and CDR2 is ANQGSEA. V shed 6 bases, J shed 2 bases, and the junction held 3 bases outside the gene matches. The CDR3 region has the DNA TGCAGCGTCGGGACAGGAGCCTACGAGCAGTACTTC. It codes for CSVGTGAYEQYF.

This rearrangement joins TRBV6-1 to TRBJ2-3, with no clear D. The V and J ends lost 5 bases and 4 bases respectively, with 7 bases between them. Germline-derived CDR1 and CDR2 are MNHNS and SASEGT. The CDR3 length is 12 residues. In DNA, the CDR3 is TGTGCCAGCAGTAGTCAGTCAGATACGCAGTATTTT. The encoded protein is CASSSQSDTQYF.

DNA of the CDR3: TGTGCCAGCAGTGAATTGATTCGAGTCTACGGCTACACCTTC. Its protein is CASSELIRVYGYTF. This chain connects TRBV25-1 to TRBJ1-2; unclear D gene. V lost 1 base and J 8 bases, leaving 14 bases between the germline ends. The germline gives CDR1 MGHDK, CDR2 SYGVNS. The CDR3 consists of 14 residues.

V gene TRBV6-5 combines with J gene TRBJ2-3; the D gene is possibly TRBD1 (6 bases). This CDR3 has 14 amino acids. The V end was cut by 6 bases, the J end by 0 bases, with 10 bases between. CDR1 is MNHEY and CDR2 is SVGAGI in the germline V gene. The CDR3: CASSPGVSTDTQYF. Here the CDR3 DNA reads TGTGCCAGCAGCCCAGGGGTCAGCACAGATACGCAGTATTTT.

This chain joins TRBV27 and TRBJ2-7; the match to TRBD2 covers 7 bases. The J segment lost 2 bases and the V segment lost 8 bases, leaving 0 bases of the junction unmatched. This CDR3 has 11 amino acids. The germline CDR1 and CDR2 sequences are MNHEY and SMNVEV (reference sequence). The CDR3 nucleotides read TGTGCCAGCCGGGGGGCCTACGAGCAGTACTTC. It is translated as CASRGAYEQYF.

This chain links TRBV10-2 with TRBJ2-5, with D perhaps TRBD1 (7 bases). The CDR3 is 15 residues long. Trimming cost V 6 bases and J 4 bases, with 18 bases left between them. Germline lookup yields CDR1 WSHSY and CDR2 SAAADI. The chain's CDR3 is CASREGSGGRETQYF. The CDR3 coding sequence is TGCGCCAGCAGGGAAGGTTCAGGGGGGCGAGAGACCCAGTACTTC.

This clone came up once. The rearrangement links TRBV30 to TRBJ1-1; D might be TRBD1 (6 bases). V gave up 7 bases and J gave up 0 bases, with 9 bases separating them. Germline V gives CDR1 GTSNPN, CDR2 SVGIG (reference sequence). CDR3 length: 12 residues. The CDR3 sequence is CASGDLNTEAFF. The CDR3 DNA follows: TGTGCCTCAGGGGATTTGAACACTGAAGCTTTCTTT.

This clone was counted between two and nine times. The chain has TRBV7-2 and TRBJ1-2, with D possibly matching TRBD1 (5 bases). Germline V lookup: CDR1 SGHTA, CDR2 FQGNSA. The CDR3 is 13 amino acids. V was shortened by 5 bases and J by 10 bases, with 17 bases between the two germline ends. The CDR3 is CASSPNLGAYYTF. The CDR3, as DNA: TGTGCCAGCAGCCCTAATCTTGGGGCGTACTACACCTTC.

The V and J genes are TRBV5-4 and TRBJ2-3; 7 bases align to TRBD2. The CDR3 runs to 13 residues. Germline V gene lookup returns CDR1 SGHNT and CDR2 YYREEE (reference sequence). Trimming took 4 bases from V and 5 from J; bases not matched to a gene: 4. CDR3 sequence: CASSREEVDTQYF. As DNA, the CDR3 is TGTGCCAGCAGCCGGGAGGAGGTAGATACGCAGTATTTT.